The clone carrying this T cell receptor (beta chain) was observed a few times. Its antigen is unknown. This sample is drawn from a study of blood T cells in healthy people across ages. Sample-barcoded 5' priming and a J-beta primer mix drove a second PCR of 7 to 11 cycles. TCRdb redid the calling of the 5' RACE reads with MiXCR, one entry per CDR3 protein. This repertoire shows around 2 million distinct CDR3 sequences, about 39% found once; its top ten account for more than 20%. Study-level findings and limits: With unsorted PBMCs, a conclusive comparison of naive versus antigen-experienced cells was not possible.

There were at least 5.5 micrograms of total RNA extracted from every sample. Looked up from germline, CDR1 is LNHNV and CDR2 is YYDKDF (reference sequence). V lost 0 bases and J lost 12, with 20 bases in between. The CDR3 length is 15 residues. The sequencing input was blood. J is TRBJ1-2 and V is TRBV15, with D perhaps TRBD1 (5 bases). The TCR comes from a human donor in good health. As DNA, the CDR3 is TGTGCCACCAGCAGAGAGTTCGAGGCAGGGTATCGCAACACCTTC. Its translation is CATSREFEAGYRNTF.